The clone carrying this TCR beta chain was detected only a few times. Its antigen is still unknown. MiXCR, run by TCRdb on the RT-PCR reads, gives a single entry per CDR3 protein. The repertoire consists of 550,000 to 800,000 distinct CDR3 sequences, with more than 15% occurring once and the leading ten covering approximately 10%. With 7 bases removed from V and 2 bases from J, the gap between germline ends came to 16 bases. The CDR3 sequence is 14 residues long. Per the germline V gene, CDR1 is DFQATT and CDR2 is SNEGSKA (reference sequence). These data are taken from a study of response to subunit inactivated influenza vaccine. Study-wide findings and caveats: The authors offered the suggestion that each seasonal influenza vaccination recruits few new T cells.

The input for sequencing was PBMCs from blood, taken 11 to 12 days after vaccination. The rearrangement joins TRBV20-1 to TRBJ2-3; D could derive from TRBD1 or TRBD2 (6 bases each). The sequence was collected from a man aged 50-60 years who received an inactivated influenza vaccine. CDR3 in DNA: TGCAGTGTATCGGAGGGGGGTAACACAGATACGCAGTATTTT. Its protein product is CSVSEGGNTDTQYF.